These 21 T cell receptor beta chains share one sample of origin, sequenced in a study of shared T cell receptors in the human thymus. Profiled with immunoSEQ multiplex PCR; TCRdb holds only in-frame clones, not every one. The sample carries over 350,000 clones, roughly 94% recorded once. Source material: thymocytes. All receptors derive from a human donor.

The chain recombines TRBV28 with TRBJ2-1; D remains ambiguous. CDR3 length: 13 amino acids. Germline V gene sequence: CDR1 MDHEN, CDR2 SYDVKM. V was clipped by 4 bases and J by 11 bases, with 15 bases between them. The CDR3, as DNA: TGTGCCAGCAGTTCCCCCTCGGGTAGAAAGCAGTTCTTC. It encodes CASSSPSGRKQFF.

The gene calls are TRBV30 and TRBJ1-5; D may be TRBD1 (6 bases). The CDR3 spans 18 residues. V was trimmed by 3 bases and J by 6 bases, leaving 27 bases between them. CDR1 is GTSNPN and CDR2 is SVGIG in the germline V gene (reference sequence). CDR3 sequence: CAWSEPVTADRQSQPQHF. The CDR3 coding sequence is TGTGCCTGGAGCGAACCTGTAACCGCGGACAGACAGTCTCAGCCCCAGCATTTT. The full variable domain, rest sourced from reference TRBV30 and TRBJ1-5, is SQTIHQWPATLVQPVGSPLSLECTVEGTSNPNLYWYRQAAGRGLQLLFYSVGIGQISSEVPQNLSASRPQDRQFILSSKKLLLSDSGFYLCAWSEPVTADRQSQPQHFGDGTRLSIL.

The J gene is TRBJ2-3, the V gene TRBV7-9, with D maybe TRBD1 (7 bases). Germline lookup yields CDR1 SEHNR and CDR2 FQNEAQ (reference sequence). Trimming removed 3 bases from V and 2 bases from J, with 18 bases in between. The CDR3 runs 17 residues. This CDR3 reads CASSFRPDRDFTDTQYF. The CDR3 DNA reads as TGTGCCAGCAGCTTCCGGCCCGACAGGGACTTCACAGATACGCAGTATTTT.

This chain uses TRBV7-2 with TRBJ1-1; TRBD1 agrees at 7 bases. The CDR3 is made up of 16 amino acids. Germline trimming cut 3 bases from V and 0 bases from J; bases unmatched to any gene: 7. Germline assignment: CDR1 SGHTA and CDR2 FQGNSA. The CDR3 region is CASSLTGFQLNTEAFF. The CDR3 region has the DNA TGTGCCAGCAGCTTGACAGGGTTCCAATTGAACACTGAAGCTTTCTTT.

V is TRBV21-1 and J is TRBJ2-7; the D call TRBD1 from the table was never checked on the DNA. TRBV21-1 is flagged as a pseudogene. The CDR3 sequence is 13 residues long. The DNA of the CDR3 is TGTGCCAGCAGCACCTGGACAGGGGACGAGCAGTACTTC. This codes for CASSTWTGDEQYF.

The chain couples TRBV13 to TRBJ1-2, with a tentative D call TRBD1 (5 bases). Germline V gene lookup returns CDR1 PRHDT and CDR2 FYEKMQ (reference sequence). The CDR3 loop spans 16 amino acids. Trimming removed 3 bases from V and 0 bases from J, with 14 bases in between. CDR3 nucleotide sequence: TGTGCCAGCAGCTTCATCGGGACCGACCCTAACTATGGCTACACCTTC. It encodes CASSFIGTDPNYGYTF.

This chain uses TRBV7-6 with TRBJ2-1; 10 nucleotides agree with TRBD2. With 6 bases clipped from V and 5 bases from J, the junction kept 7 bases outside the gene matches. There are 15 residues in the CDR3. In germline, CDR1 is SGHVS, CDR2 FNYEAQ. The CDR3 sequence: CASRGLAEQDNEQFF. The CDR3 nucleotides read TGTGCCAGCAGAGGACTAGCGGAGCAAGACAATGAGCAGTTCTTC.

In DNA, the CDR3 is TGTGCCAGCAGCTTACCAACGGGACAGCATACCTACGAGCAGTACTTC. It specifies CASSLPTGQHTYEQYF. The rearrangement links TRBV7-9 to TRBJ2-7; TRBD1 agrees at 7 bases. Germline V gene sequence: CDR1 SEHNR, CDR2 FQNEAQ (reference sequence). The CDR3 sequence is 16 residues long. With V trimmed by 2 bases and J by 2 bases, 9 bases remained unmatched.

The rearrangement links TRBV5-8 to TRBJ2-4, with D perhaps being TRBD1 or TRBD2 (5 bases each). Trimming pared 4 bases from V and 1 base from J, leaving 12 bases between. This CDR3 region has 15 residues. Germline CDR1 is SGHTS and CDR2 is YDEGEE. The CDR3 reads CASSVCWGAKNIQYF. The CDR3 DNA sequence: TGTGCCAGCAGCGTATGCTGGGGGGCCAAAAACATTCAGTACTTC.

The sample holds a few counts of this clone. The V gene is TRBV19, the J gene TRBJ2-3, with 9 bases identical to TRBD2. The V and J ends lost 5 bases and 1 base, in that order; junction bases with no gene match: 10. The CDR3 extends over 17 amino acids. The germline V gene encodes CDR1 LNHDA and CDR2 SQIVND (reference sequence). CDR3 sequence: CASSQWREGRGTDTQYF. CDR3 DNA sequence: TGTGCCAGTAGTCAATGGCGGGAGGGCCGAGGCACAGATACGCAGTATTTT.

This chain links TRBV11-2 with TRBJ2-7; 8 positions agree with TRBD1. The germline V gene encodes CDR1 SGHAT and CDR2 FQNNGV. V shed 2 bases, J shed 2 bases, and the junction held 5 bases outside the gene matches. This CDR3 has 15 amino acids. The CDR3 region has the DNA TGTGCCAGCAGCTTACGGACAGGGAGTCCCTACGAGCAGTACTTC. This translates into CASSLRTGSPYEQYF.

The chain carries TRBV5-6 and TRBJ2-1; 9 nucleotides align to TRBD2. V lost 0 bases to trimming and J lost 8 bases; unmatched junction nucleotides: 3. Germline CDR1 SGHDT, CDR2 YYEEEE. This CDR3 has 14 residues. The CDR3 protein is CASSLEREADEQFF. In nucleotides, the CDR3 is TGTGCCAGCAGCTTGGAGCGGGAGGCGGATGAGCAGTTCTTC. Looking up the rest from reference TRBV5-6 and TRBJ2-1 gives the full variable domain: DAGVTQSPTHLIKTRGQQVTLRCSPKSGHDTVSWYQQALGQGPQFIFQYYEEEERQRGNFPDRFSGHQFPNYSSELNVNALLLGDSALYLCASSLEREADEQFFGPGTRLTVL.

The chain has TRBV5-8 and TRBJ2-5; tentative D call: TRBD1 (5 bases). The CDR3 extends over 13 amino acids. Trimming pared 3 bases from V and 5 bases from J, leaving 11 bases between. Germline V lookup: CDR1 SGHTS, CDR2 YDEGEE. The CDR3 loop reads CASSYLKGETQYF. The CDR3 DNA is TGTGCCAGCAGCTACTTAAAGGGGGAGACCCAGTACTTC.

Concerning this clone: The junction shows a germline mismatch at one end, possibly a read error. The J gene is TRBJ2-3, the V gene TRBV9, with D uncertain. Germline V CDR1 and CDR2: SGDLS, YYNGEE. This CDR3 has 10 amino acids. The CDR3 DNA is TGTGCCAGCAGCGTAGAGGAGCAAAATTTT. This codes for CASSVEEQNF.

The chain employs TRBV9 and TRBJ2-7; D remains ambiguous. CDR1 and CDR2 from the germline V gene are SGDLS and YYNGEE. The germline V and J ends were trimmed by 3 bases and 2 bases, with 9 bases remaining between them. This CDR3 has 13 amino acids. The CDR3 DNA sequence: TGTGCCAGCAGCGGACACACCCCCTACGAGCAGTACTTC. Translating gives CASSGHTPYEQYF.

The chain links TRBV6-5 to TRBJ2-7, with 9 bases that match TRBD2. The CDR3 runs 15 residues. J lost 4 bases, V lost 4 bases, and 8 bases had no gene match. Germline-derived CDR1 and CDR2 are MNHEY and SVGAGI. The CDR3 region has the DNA TGTGCCAGCAGTTCAACGGGACTAGCCGCTTACGAGCAGTACTTC. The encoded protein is CASSSTGLAAYEQYF.

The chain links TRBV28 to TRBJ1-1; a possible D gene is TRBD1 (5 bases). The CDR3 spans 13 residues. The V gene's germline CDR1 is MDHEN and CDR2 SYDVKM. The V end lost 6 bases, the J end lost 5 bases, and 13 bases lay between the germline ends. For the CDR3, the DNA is TGTGCCAGCAGCCTATATCAGGGTACTGAAGCTTTCTTT. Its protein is CASSLYQGTEAFF.

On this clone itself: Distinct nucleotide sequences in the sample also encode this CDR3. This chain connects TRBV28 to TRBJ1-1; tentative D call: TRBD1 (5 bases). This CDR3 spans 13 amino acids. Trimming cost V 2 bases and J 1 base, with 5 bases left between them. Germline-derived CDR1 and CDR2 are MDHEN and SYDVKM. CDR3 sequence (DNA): TGTGCCAGCAGTTTAACAGGGAACACTGAAGCTTTCTTT. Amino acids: CASSLTGNTEAFF.

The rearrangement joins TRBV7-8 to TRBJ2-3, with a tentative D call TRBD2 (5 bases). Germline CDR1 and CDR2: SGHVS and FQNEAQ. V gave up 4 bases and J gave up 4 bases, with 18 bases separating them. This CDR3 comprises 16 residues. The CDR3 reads CASSSVGIDRPDTQYF. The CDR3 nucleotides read TGTGCCAGCAGCTCCGTCGGGATAGACCGCCCAGATACGCAGTATTTT.

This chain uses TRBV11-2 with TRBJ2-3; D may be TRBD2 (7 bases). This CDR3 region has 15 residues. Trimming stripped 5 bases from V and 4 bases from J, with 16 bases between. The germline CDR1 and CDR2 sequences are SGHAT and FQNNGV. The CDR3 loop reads CASSPVGGQADTQYF. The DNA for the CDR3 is TGTGCCAGCAGCCCTGTGGGGGGGCAGGCAGATACGCAGTATTTT. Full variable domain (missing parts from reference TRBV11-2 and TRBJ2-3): EAGVAQSPRYKIIEKRQSVAFWCNPISGHATLYWYQQILGQGPKLLIQFQNNGVVDDSQLPKDRFSAERLKGVDSTLKIQPAKLEDSAVYLCASSPVGGQADTQYFGPGTRLTVL.

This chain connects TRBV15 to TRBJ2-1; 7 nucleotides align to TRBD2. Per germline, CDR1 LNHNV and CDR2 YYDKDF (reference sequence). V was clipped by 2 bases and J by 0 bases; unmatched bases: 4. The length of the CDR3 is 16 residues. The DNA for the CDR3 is TGTGCCACCAGCAGAAGGCTAGCGGACTCCTACAATGAGCAGTTCTTC. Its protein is CATSRRLADSYNEQFF.